A single sample gave rise to the 3 T cell receptor beta chains below, sequenced in a study of T-cell reconstitution after alpha-beta-depleted transplantation in children. Molecular barcoding with unique molecular identifiers was used for the TCRbeta library. TCRdb redid the calling of the PCR reads with MiXCR, one entry per CDR3 protein. The sample consists of 450,000 to 550,000 distinct CDR3 sequences, about 10% of them appearing once. The sample here was PBMCs, mostly from graft donor cells, taken 180 days after TCRalphabeta/CD19-depleted stem cell transplant. These receptor sequences come from a female patient aged 2-9 years who had a stem cell transplant for aplastic anemia, so the T cells may come from the graft donor.

This clonotype was observed many times. The rearrangement uses TRBV28 and TRBJ2-2, with D perhaps matching TRBD2 (5 bases). The CDR3 loop spans 14 amino acids. Germline CDR1 and CDR2: MDHEN and SYDVKM. With 10 bases removed from V and 1 base from J, the gap between germline ends came to 13 bases. This CDR3 is CATEVSGNTGELFF. Here the CDR3 DNA reads TGTGCCACCGAGGTCAGCGGGAACACCGGGGAGCTGTTTTTT.

Only a few counts were recorded for this clonotype. The chain links TRBV24-1 to TRBJ2-7; weak D call: TRBD2 (5 bases). Per the germline V gene, CDR1 is KGHDR and CDR2 is SFDVKD. CDR3 length equals 18 residues. Trimming shortened V by 0 bases and J by 4 bases, and 21 bases separated the two germline ends. CDR3 in DNA: TGTGCCACCAGTGATTTGACGGGGTTTCCGTTTTGGGCTTACGAGCAGTACGTC. Protein product: CATSDLTGFPFWAYEQYV.

The chain recombines TRBV10-3 with TRBJ2-7; D not resolved. Trimming shortened V by 0 bases and J by 0 bases, and 3 bases separated the two germline ends. The CDR3 runs to 13 residues. Germline CDR1 ENHRY, CDR2 SYGVKD. This CDR3 reads CAISESSSYEQYV. CDR3 in DNA: TGTGCCATCAGTGAGTCTAGCTCCTACGAGCAGTACGTC.